The subject of this entry is one TCR beta chain. The sample comes from a study of shared clonotypes between healthy human individuals. The overall study: Per donor, three plates held CD4 naive cells, three held CD4 memory, two held CD8 naive and one held CD8 memory.

Replicate PCRs for sorted subsets used around 200 ng DNA; this equaled 25,000 to 35,000 T cell genomes. Clones were sequenced by immunoSEQ multiplex PCR, and TCRdb holds only the in-frame ones, with some missing. This sample carries 2 million to 2.5 million clones, 93% of them seen once, and the ten largest clones take 0.39%. V lost 2 bases, J lost 5 bases, and 5 bases lay in between. Germline loops: CDR1 SGHVS, CDR2 FNYEAQ. The CDR3 consists of 12 residues. Sequencing used naive CD4+ T cells from PBMCs. Subset in this sample: CD45RA+ positively selected. The sequence came from a young man in good health. Some clones in this sample may be carry-over from other donors' samples. The gene calls are TRBV7-6 and TRBJ2-3, with D unclear. CDR3: CASSLREDTQYF. CDR3 DNA: TGTGCCAGCAGCTTAAGGGAAGATACGCAGTATTTT.